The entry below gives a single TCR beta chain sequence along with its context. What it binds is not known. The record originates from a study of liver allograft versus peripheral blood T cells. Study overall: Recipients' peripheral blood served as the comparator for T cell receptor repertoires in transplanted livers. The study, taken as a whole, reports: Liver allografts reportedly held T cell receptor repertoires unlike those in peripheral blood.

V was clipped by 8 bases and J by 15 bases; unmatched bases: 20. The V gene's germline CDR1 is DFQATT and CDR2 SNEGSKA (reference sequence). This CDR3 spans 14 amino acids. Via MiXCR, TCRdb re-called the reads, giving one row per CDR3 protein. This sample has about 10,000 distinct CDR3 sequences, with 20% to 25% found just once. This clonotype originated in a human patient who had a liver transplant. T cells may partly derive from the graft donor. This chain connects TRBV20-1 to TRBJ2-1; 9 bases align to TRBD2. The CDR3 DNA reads TGCAGTAACTATAGGAGGGGTAGCGGGAGTGGCGGGTTCTTC. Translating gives CSNYRRGSGSGGFF.